This record looks at one T cell receptor (beta chain) sequence and its context. Its specificity is not known. Baseline, cycle 4 day 1, and cycle 7 day 1 were the blood sampling points. This sample is drawn from a study of OX40 agonist ivuxolimab in advanced cancers. Study as a whole: Subjects had a mean age of around 60 years, with a range of about 20 to 85; less than 90% were male.

Findings and limits, study-wide: It was also the case that some nonresponders had low normalized T-cell clonal expansion.

The table came from immunoSEQ multiplex PCR; TCRdb's copy has only in-frame clones and leaves some out. This sample has 35,000 to 45,000 clones; about 85% occur once, and the top ten carry 2.5% to 3%. Per the germline V gene, CDR1 is MDHEN and CDR2 is SYDVKM. V was shortened by 8 bases and J by 6 bases, with 16 bases between the two germline ends. The CDR3 consists of 13 residues. Sequenced here: CD4+ or CD8+ T cells sorted from blood, sampled in a trial of the OX40 agonist ivuxolimab. This receptor was obtained from an adult with an advanced solid tumor such as melanoma, head and neck, liver or kidney cancer. This rearrangement joins TRBV28 to TRBJ1-1, with a possible D match to TRBD1 (6 bases). CDR3 residues: CASLDRQRAEAFF. For the CDR3, the DNA is TGTGCCAGCCTGGACAGACAGAGGGCTGAAGCTTTCTTT. Supplemented by reference TRBV28 and TRBJ1-1, the full variable domain reads DVKVTQSSRYLVKRTGEKVFLECVQDMDHENMFWYRQDPGLGLRLIYFSYDVKMKEKGDIPEGYSVSREKKERFSLILESASTNQTSMYLCASLDRQRAEAFFGQGTRLTVV.